This T cell receptor (beta chain) was retrieved from a study of sequential checkpoint blockade in melanoma. Study overall: Each arm's sequence ended with maintenance nivolumab.

Germline CDR1 is MDHEN and CDR2 is SYDVKM. Unmatched junction bases numbered 4, after V lost 5 bases and J lost 7 bases. The CDR3 sequence is 12 residues long. Data came from immunoSEQ multiplex PCR; TCRdb stores just in-frame clones and leaves some out. The table includes about 27,000 clones, about three quarters detected once. By its share, this clone is medium-sized. Regarding treatment: randomized to nivolumab then ipilimumab (arm A) or the reverse (arm B). Patients had received no earlier DNA-damaging chemotherapy. Live CD3+CD8+ CD19− CD56− cells were sorted from PBMCs. The sequences come from CD8+ T cells sorted from blood (inferred from file names), collected from a patient given nivolumab and ipilimumab in sequence. This clonotype originated in a human donor with melanoma. This chain uses TRBV28 with TRBJ2-7, with TRBD1 matching over 8 bases. The CDR3 DNA is TGTGCCAGCAGTCCGACAGGGGTAGAGCAGTACTTC. This encodes CASSPTGVEQYF.